This TCR beta chain came from a study of shared clonotypes between healthy human individuals. Study-wide background: Donor ages ranged 18 to 49 years: a couple of women, a few men.

In the original analysis: ImmunoSEQ output lacked quality scores and full-length reads, limiting matched filtering. Using immunoSEQ multiplex PCR, the repertoire was profiled, and TCRdb retains in-frame clones only, with some absent. That table furnishes V, J and clone size, whereas the DNA furnished D and trimming. The table records about 2 million clones, roughly 95% of them present only once. The CDR3 is 17 amino acids. Adult donors, all healthy and HIV-negative, had no recent acute infections or vaccinations. The V and J genes are TRBV1 and TRBJ2-5; TRBD2, the table's D call, lacks a check against the DNA. TRBV1 constitutes a pseudogene. The source is a man between 18 and 35 years old in good health. The source material was naive CD4+ T cells sorted from blood. Subset: CD45RA+ positively selected. Written as DNA, the CDR3 is TGCACCAGCAGCCAAGAAAGTCGTGGAGGGAGGCGAGAGACCCAGTACTTC. Translated: CTSSQESRGGRRETQYF.